A selection of T cell receptor beta chains follows, all from one sample in a study of cytomegalovirus exposure and HLA in healthy donors. Sequencing used immunoSEQ multiplex PCR; TCRdb keeps in-frame clones, though not all of them. The sample shows about 210,000 clones, and roughly 0.98% sits with its ten largest clones. The sequencing input was PBMCs. The receptors were sampled from a woman aged 25 to 39 in good health and CMV-seropositive. The conserved cysteine and the conserved F or W are not part of the CDR3 here. A D gene is named only where the DNA matches it firmly.

d_call | j_call | v_call | cdr3_aa
TRBD1 | TRBJ1-2 | TRBV23-1 | ASSPQGVYGYT
TRBD2 | TRBJ2-7 | TRBV6-5 | ASSYRSGGFYEQY
NA | TRBJ1-1 | TRBV10-3 | AISESGGNTEAF
TRBD1 | TRBJ2-7 | TRBV18 | ASSPGTASYEQY
NA | TRBJ2-7 | TRBV6-5 | ASSPDRLPYEQY
NA | TRBJ1-1 | TRBV10-1 | ASSDGTRGTEAF
TRBD1 | TRBJ1-2 | TRBV6-1 | ASSEYGTVGYT
TRBD1 | TRBJ1-5 | TRBV6-4 | ASSDWDRDNQPQH
TRBD2 | TRBJ2-1 | TRBV11-3 | ASSQGLAGGYNEQF
NA | TRBJ2-7 | TRBV11-3 | ASSSGTRGEQY
NA | TRBJ1-2 | TRBV6-6 | ASSYKDPGGYT
TRBD2 | NA | TRBV10-3 | AISDTAGTSVSYEQY
NA | TRBJ2-6 | TRBV10-3 | AISDSVSGANVLT
NA | TRBJ1-1 | TRBV27 | ATKRNTEAF
TRBD1 | TRBJ1-2 | TRBV18 | ASSPQMTGRYGYT
TRBD1 | TRBJ2-7 | TRBV5-6 | ASTGQSYEQY
NA | TRBJ1-1 | TRBV29-1 | SVLIQFLGEAF
TRBD1 | TRBJ1-4 | TRBV6-5 | ASRPTGGEKLF
TRBD1 | TRBJ2-3 | TRBV5-8 | ARGWDRSTDTQY
TRBD1 | TRBJ1-5 | TRBV19 | ASSTPGDSQPQH
TRBD1 | TRBJ1-1 | TRBV6-6 | ASRVAGTGLTEAF
NA | TRBJ2-7 | TRBV11-2 | ASSLVEGTEQY
NA | TRBJ1-1 | TRBV27 | ASSSARYRDTEAF
NA | TRBJ1-1 | TRBV19 | ASSIWARSTGMNTEAF